Detailed here is one T cell receptor beta chain. The source of the sample is a study of cytomegalovirus exposure and HLA in healthy donors. TCRdb keeps only in-frame clones here, not all; method: immunoSEQ multiplex PCR. Among 120,000 or so clones listed, roughly 95% were seen once. J lost 0 bases, V lost 5 bases, and 7 bases had no gene match. The CDR3 has 17 amino acids. Germline V CDR1 and CDR2: SNHLY, FYNNEI. The chain couples TRBV2 to TRBJ2-6, with 7 nucleotides matching TRBD1. This receptor was identified in a man younger than 30 in good health and CMV-seronegative. Sequencing was performed on PBMCs. CDR3 nucleotides: TGTGCCAGCAGTCCAGGCGCAGGGGGCTCTGGGGCCAACGTCCTGACTTTC. This sequence encodes CASSPGAGGSGANVLTF.